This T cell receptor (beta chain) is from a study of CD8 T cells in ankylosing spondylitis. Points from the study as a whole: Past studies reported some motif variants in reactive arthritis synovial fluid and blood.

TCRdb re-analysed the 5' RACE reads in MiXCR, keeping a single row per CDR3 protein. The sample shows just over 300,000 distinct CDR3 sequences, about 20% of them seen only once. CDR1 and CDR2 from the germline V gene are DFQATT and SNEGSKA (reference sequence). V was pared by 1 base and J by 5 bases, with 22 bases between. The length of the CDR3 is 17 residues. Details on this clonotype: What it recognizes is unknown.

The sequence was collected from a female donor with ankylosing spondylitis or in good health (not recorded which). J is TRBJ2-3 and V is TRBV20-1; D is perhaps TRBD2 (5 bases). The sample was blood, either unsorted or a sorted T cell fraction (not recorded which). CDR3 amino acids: CSARAPRERGIVDTQYF. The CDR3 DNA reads TGCAGTGCTAGAGCCCCTAGGGAGCGAGGGATCGTAGATACGCAGTATTTT.